The clone carrying this T cell receptor (beta chain) was counted a few times. Its antigen is as yet unknown. The CDR3 is 13 residues long. V was pared by 6 bases and J by 7 bases, with 8 bases of the junction left unmatched. Germline V CDR1 and CDR2: DFQATT, SNEGSKA (reference sequence). The diagnoses drew upon clinical symptoms, serum thyroxine and TRAb, thyroid ultrasound and orbital computed tomography. The sample originates from a study of T cells in Graves' hyperthyroidism and ophthalmopathy. TCR beta CDR3 sequences were amplified from RNA transcripts. Using the HTBI primer set, a first-round RT-PCR was run on the TCR CDR3. TCRdb passed the multiplex PCR reads through MiXCR, listing each CDR3 protein once. The profile shows about 110,000 distinct CDR3 sequences, more than 15% of them singletons. Points from the study as a whole: Onset of ophthalmopathy came a median roughly 6.9 months after the model predicted it. Researchers found most expanded thyroid clonotypes above 0.001 in blood as well.

V gene TRBV20-1 combines with J gene TRBJ2-5; 10 positions agree with TRBD2. Sequencing was done on a sample of blood. The source of this sequence is a woman in her forties or fifties with Graves' hyperthyroidism. The CDR3 here is CSAGTSGMGTQYF. CDR3 nucleotides: TGCAGTGCGGGCACTAGCGGGATGGGGACCCAGTACTTC.